The present TCR beta chain was sequenced within a study of T cell therapy after organ transplantation. Time point here: 20-29 weeks after completion of therapy. This clone was found a few times. The antigen remains undetermined. Other DNA sequences in this sample translate to the same CDR3. TCRdb's table, derived via immunoSEQ multiplex PCR, lists solely in-frame clones and lacks some. This sample has fewer than 4,500 clones, with approximately 69% found just once. Germline values: CDR1 SGHTA, CDR2 FQGTGA. V shed 5 bases and J shed 8 bases, with 10 bases lying between them. This CDR3 has 12 residues. This receptor was identified in a human patient who had received a solid organ transplant and had CMV disease. The graft donor may have given rise to some T cells. The source material was CD8+ T cells from blood, sampled after autologous CMV-specific T cell therapy. This chain joins TRBV7-3 and TRBJ2-1; possible D gene TRBD1, 6 bases. In DNA, the CDR3 is TGTGCCAGCAGCGCACAGGGCGATGAGCAGTTCTTC. The encoded protein is CASSAQGDEQFF. Filled out from reference TRBV7-3 and TRBJ2-1, the complete variable domain reads GAGVSQTPSNKVTEKGKYVELRCDPISGHTALYWYRQSLGQGPEFLIYFQGTGAADDSGLPNDRFFAVRPEGSVSTLKIQRTERGDSAVYLCASSAQGDEQFFGPGTRLTVL.